This T cell receptor (beta chain) was sequenced for a study of cytomegalovirus exposure and HLA in healthy donors. V lost 4 bases to trimming and J lost 3 bases, with 16 bases between them. CDR3 length: 15 amino acids. Germline V lookup: CDR1 SGHRS, CDR2 YFSETQ. This table comes from immunoSEQ multiplex PCR, and its TCRdb copy is limited to in-frame clones, with some not included. The repertoire has about 110,000 clones, about 88% of them found once; the top ten carry 3% to 4%. J is TRBJ1-2 and V is TRBV5-1; D unresolved. The sequenced material came from PBMCs. The receptor's source is a woman aged 18-29 years in good health and CMV-seropositive. The CDR3 loop is CASSPVGGRDYGYTF. DNA for the CDR3: TGCGCCAGCAGCCCCGTGGGAGGGCGGGACTATGGCTACACCTTC. Filled out from reference TRBV5-1 and TRBJ1-2, the complete variable domain reads KAGVTQTPRYLIKTRGQQVTLSCSPISGHRSVSWYQQTPGQGLQFLFEYFSETQRNKGNFPGRFSGRQFSNSRSEMNVSTLELGDSALYLCASSPVGGRDYGYTFGSGTRLTVV.